These T cell receptor beta chains were read from a single sample in a study of CD8+ T cells in alopecia areata. The table came from immunoSEQ multiplex PCR; TCRdb's copy has only in-frame clones and leaves some out. In the table there are under 350,000 clones, 55% to 75% of which are singletons. The specimen was CD4+ T cells sorted from blood, collected at week 24, from a patient treated with tofacitinib. The receptor set was obtained from a human donor with alopecia areata. The CDR3 runs from the conserved cysteine through the conserved F or W. Fields, in order: D gene, V gene, clone size, J gene, CDR3 protein, CDR3 DNA. A D gene is named only where the DNA matches it firmly. Size is omitted from some rows. Given values are once, few, many or a class for expanded clones.

d_gene: -
v_gene: TRBV6-5
abundance: once
j_gene: TRBJ1-2
CDR3aa: CASRPTTAGGYTF
CDR3nt: TGTGCCAGCAGACCAACAACGGCGGGTGGCTACACCTTC

d_gene: TRBD2
v_gene: TRBV29-1
abundance: -
j_gene: TRBJ2-3
CDR3aa: CSVGAGTSPDTQYF
CDR3nt: TGCAGCGTTGGGGCCGGGACTAGCCCCGATACGCAGTATTTT

d_gene: TRBD1
v_gene: TRBV5-1
abundance: -
j_gene: TRBJ2-7
CDR3aa: CASSSGQGNYEQYF
CDR3nt: TGCGCCAGCAGTTCGGGACAGGGGAACTACGAGCAGTACTTC

d_gene: TRBD1
v_gene: TRBV15
abundance: -
j_gene: TRBJ2-3
CDR3aa: CATSRDRTDTQYF
CDR3nt: TGTGCCACCAGCAGGGACAGGACAGATACGCAGTATTTT

d_gene: -
v_gene: TRBV29-1
abundance: -
j_gene: TRBJ2-3
CDR3aa: CSVSQGAGTDTQYF
CDR3nt: TGCAGCGTGTCTCAAGGGGCTGGCACAGATACGCAGTATTTT

d_gene: TRBD2
v_gene: TRBV2
abundance: -
j_gene: TRBJ2-3
CDR3aa: CASSEALRTSGNTQYF
CDR3nt: TGTGCCAGCAGTGAAGCCTTGCGGACTAGCGGGAATACGCAGTATTTT

d_gene: -
v_gene: TRBV7-9
abundance: -
j_gene: TRBJ1-2
CDR3aa: CASSLLGSYGYTF
CDR3nt: TGTGCCAGCAGCTTACTGGGGAGCTATGGCTACACCTTC

d_gene: -
v_gene: TRBV7-9
abundance: -
j_gene: TRBJ1-3
CDR3aa: CASSLTRSSGNTIYF
CDR3nt: TGTGCCAGCAGCTTAACGCGATCAAGTGGCAACACCATATATTTT

d_gene: TRBD2
v_gene: TRBV7-9
abundance: -
j_gene: TRBJ2-5
CDR3aa: CASSPRLAGSLGTQYF
CDR3nt: TGTGCCAGCAGCCCCAGACTAGCGGGGTCCTTAGGGACCCAGTACTTC

d_gene: -
v_gene: TRBV7-2
abundance: -
j_gene: TRBJ2-2
CDR3aa: CASSTRARASPHELFF
CDR3nt: TGTGCCAGCAGCACCCGGGCCAGGGCCAGCCCCCACGAGCTGTTTTTT

d_gene: -
v_gene: TRBV7-9
abundance: few
j_gene: TRBJ1-1
CDR3aa: CASSARGDGTEAFF
CDR3nt: TGTGCCAGCAGCGCCAGGGGCGATGGTACTGAAGCTTTCTTT

d_gene: -
v_gene: TRBV11-2
abundance: -
j_gene: TRBJ2-7
CDR3aa: CASSPPGNPYEQYF
CDR3nt: TGTGCCAGCAGCCCACCCGGCAACCCCTACGAGCAGTACTTC

d_gene: TRBD1
v_gene: TRBV6-6
abundance: -
j_gene: TRBJ2-3
CDR3aa: CARHLSEGAGDTQYF
CDR3nt: TGTGCCAGACACCTCTCCGAGGGGGCCGGCGATACGCAGTATTTT

d_gene: -
v_gene: TRBV25-1
abundance: -
j_gene: TRBJ1-6
CDR3aa: CASSETHSSNSPLHF
CDR3nt: TGTGCCAGCAGTGAGACGCACTCCAGTAATTCACCCCTCCACTTT

d_gene: -
v_gene: TRBV2
abundance: few
j_gene: TRBJ2-1
CDR3aa: CASSRQDSSYNEQFF
CDR3nt: TGTGCCAGCAGCAGACAGGATAGCTCCTACAATGAGCAGTTCTTC

d_gene: -
v_gene: TRBV10-3
abundance: -
j_gene: TRBJ2-7
CDR3aa: CAILGEDEPMSFF
CDR3nt: TGTGCCATCCTGGGAGAGGATGAGCCCATGTCCTTTTTC

d_gene: -
v_gene: TRBV19
abundance: -
j_gene: TRBJ2-5
CDR3aa: CASNQGWGTQYF
CDR3nt: TGTGCCAGTAATCAGGGGTGGGGGACCCAGTACTTC

d_gene: -
v_gene: TRBV7-2
abundance: -
j_gene: TRBJ2-1
CDR3aa: CASFLGGSDNEQFF
CDR3nt: TGTGCCAGCTTCCTCGGCGGTTCAGACAATGAGCAGTTCTTC

d_gene: -
v_gene: TRBV23-1
abundance: -
j_gene: TRBJ1-4
CDR3aa: CASSHGRYRQQSEKLFF
CDR3nt: TGCGCCAGCAGTCACGGCCGTTACAGGCAGCAGAGTGAAAAACTGTTTTTT

d_gene: -
v_gene: TRBV11-2
abundance: -
j_gene: TRBJ2-7
CDR3aa: CASSMTGRTYEQYF
CDR3nt: TGTGCCAGCAGCATGACAGGACGTACCTACGAGCAGTACTTC

d_gene: -
v_gene: TRBV30
abundance: -
j_gene: TRBJ1-2
CDR3aa: CAWSPLAGYTF
CDR3nt: TGTGCCTGGAGTCCACTAGCTGGCTACACCTTC

d_gene: TRBD1
v_gene: TRBV6-1
abundance: -
j_gene: TRBJ1-1
CDR3aa: CASSEARTGMRAEAFF
CDR3nt: TGTGCCAGCAGTGAAGCTCGGACAGGGATGAGGGCTGAAGCTTTCTTT

d_gene: -
v_gene: TRBV30
abundance: once
j_gene: TRBJ1-5
CDR3aa: CAWSVPGTGYQPQHF
CDR3nt: TGTGCCTGGAGTGTACCAGGAACAGGGTATCAGCCCCAGCATTTT

d_gene: TRBD1
v_gene: TRBV29-1
abundance: -
j_gene: TRBJ2-7
CDR3aa: CSVAMGQGPYEQYF
CDR3nt: TGCAGCGTTGCTATGGGACAGGGGCCTTACGAGCAGTACTTC

d_gene: TRBD2
v_gene: TRBV2
abundance: -
j_gene: TRBJ2-1
CDR3aa: CASTSGGDNEQFF
CDR3nt: TGTGCCAGTACTAGCGGGGGTGACAATGAGCAGTTCTTC

d_gene: -
v_gene: TRBV5-4
abundance: -
j_gene: TRBJ1-4
CDR3aa: CASSLAGEKLFF
CDR3nt: TGTGCCAGCAGCTTGGCCGGGGAAAAACTGTTTTTT

d_gene: TRBD1
v_gene: TRBV9
abundance: -
j_gene: TRBJ2-5
CDR3aa: CASSVGDRDGETQYF
CDR3nt: TGTGCCAGCAGCGTAGGGGACAGGGACGGTGAGACCCAGTACTTC

d_gene: -
v_gene: TRBV27
abundance: -
j_gene: TRBJ2-7
CDR3aa: CASSSWGRGRSYEQYF
CDR3nt: TGTGCCAGCAGTTCCTGGGGGAGGGGGCGAAGCTACGAGCAGTACTTC

d_gene: -
v_gene: TRBV15
abundance: -
j_gene: TRBJ2-5
CDR3aa: CATSQLALETQYF
CDR3nt: TGTGCCACCAGCCAACTAGCCTTGGAGACCCAGTACTTC

d_gene: -
v_gene: TRBV2
abundance: -
j_gene: TRBJ2-3
CDR3aa: CASSAEDTQYF
CDR3nt: TGTGCCAGCAGTGCCGAGGATACGCAGTATTTT

d_gene: -
v_gene: TRBV29-1
abundance: -
j_gene: TRBJ1-6
CDR3aa: CSVEVGGNSPLHF
CDR3nt: TGCAGCGTTGAAGTTGGGGGGAATTCACCCCTCCACTTT

d_gene: -
v_gene: TRBV5-4
abundance: -
j_gene: TRBJ2-5
CDR3aa: CASRRDPQGETQYF
CDR3nt: TGTGCCAGCAGACGGGACCCCCAAGGGGAGACCCAGTACTTC

d_gene: TRBD1
v_gene: TRBV7-2
abundance: -
j_gene: TRBJ1-5
CDR3aa: CASSPRGQGSNQPQHF
CDR3nt: TGTGCCAGCAGCCCGCGGGGACAGGGAAGCAATCAGCCCCAGCATTTT

d_gene: -
v_gene: TRBV6-4
abundance: few
j_gene: TRBJ2-1
CDR3aa: CASSEWAGNYNEQFF
CDR3nt: TGTGCCAGCAGTGAATGGGCAGGGAATTACAATGAGCAGTTCTTC

d_gene: TRBD1
v_gene: TRBV6-1
abundance: once
j_gene: TRBJ1-5
CDR3aa: CASSEGDRLSNQPQHF
CDR3nt: TGTGCCAGCAGTGAGGGGGACAGGTTGAGTAATCAGCCCCAGCATTTT

d_gene: TRBD1
v_gene: TRBV29-1
abundance: -
j_gene: TRBJ1-1
CDR3aa: CSVEGDRGALGTEAFF
CDR3nt: TGCAGCGTTGAAGGGGACAGGGGCGCCCTCGGCACTGAAGCTTTCTTT

d_gene: -
v_gene: TRBV5-1
abundance: -
j_gene: TRBJ2-7
CDR3aa: CASSSGGTASYEQYF
CDR3nt: TGCGCCAGCAGCTCAGGGGGGACTGCATCCTACGAGCAGTACTTC

d_gene: TRBD1
v_gene: TRBV30
abundance: once
j_gene: TRBJ1-2
CDR3aa: CAWSQGQADGYTF
CDR3nt: TGTGCCTGGAGCCAGGGACAGGCAGATGGCTACACCTTC

d_gene: -
v_gene: TRBV5-1
abundance: -
j_gene: TRBJ2-7
CDR3aa: CASSYRQSNEQYF
CDR3nt: TGCGCCAGCAGCTATCGACAGTCCAACGAGCAGTACTTC

d_gene: -
v_gene: TRBV7-9
abundance: -
j_gene: TRBJ2-2
CDR3aa: CASSLGQSNTGELFF
CDR3nt: TGTGCCAGCAGCTTAGGGCAGTCGAACACCGGGGAGCTGTTTTTT

d_gene: -
v_gene: TRBV5-1
abundance: few
j_gene: TRBJ2-7
CDR3aa: CASSAGNKNEQYF
CDR3nt: TGCGCCAGCAGCGCCGGGAATAAAAACGAGCAGTACTTC

d_gene: -
v_gene: TRBV29-1
abundance: -
j_gene: TRBJ2-4
CDR3aa: CSVANQGKNIQYF
CDR3nt: TGCAGCGTTGCAAACCAGGGCAAAAACATTCAGTACTTC

d_gene: TRBD1
v_gene: TRBV30
abundance: -
j_gene: TRBJ1-1
CDR3aa: CAWGTGAAEAFF
CDR3nt: TGTGCCTGGGGCACAGGGGCTGCTGAAGCTTTCTTT

d_gene: -
v_gene: TRBV7-7
abundance: once
j_gene: TRBJ2-5
CDR3aa: CASSRPGVQETQYF
CDR3nt: TGTGCTAGCAGCCGACCAGGGGTGCAAGAGACCCAGTACTTC

d_gene: -
v_gene: TRBV5-6
abundance: -
j_gene: TRBJ2-2
CDR3aa: CASSLAGSSTGELFF
CDR3nt: TGTGCCAGCAGCTTGGCTGGGTCTAGCACCGGGGAGCTGTTTTTT

d_gene: TRBD2
v_gene: TRBV7-9
abundance: -
j_gene: TRBJ2-5
CDR3aa: CASSPRLAGETQYF
CDR3nt: TGTGCCAGCAGCCCGCGACTAGCGGGGGAGACCCAGTACTTC

d_gene: TRBD1
v_gene: TRBV2
abundance: -
j_gene: TRBJ1-1
CDR3aa: CASSEGTGNTEAFF
CDR3nt: TGTGCCAGCAGTGAAGGGACAGGGAACACTGAAGCTTTCTTT

d_gene: -
v_gene: TRBV5-1
abundance: -
j_gene: TRBJ2-7
CDR3aa: CASSFTGTSYEQYF
CDR3nt: TGCGCCAGCAGCTTCACAGGGACCTCCTACGAGCAGTACTTC

d_gene: TRBD1
v_gene: TRBV25-1
abundance: -
j_gene: TRBJ2-1
CDR3aa: CASSLGQERRRQFF
CDR3nt: TGTGCCAGCAGCCTAGGACAGGAGAGGCGACGGCAGTTCTTC

d_gene: -
v_gene: TRBV18
abundance: -
j_gene: TRBJ2-5
CDR3aa: CASSPLTVSQETQYF
CDR3nt: TGTGCCAGCTCACCACTGACAGTATCCCAAGAGACCCAGTACTTC

d_gene: -
v_gene: TRBV29-1
abundance: -
j_gene: TRBJ2-6
CDR3aa: CSVRQPISGANVLTF
CDR3nt: TGCAGCGTTCGGCAGCCAATCTCTGGGGCCAACGTCCTGACTTTC

d_gene: -
v_gene: TRBV28
abundance: -
j_gene: TRBJ2-5
CDR3aa: CASRLQETQYF
CDR3nt: TGTGCCAGCAGGCTTCAAGAGACCCAGTACTTC

d_gene: -
v_gene: TRBV30
abundance: -
j_gene: TRBJ2-3
CDR3aa: CAWDQSTDTQYF
CDR3nt: TGTGCCTGGGACCAGAGCACAGATACGCAGTATTTT

d_gene: -
v_gene: TRBV7-9
abundance: few
j_gene: TRBJ1-2
CDR3aa: CASSPQGTQFGGYTF
CDR3nt: TGTGCCAGCAGCCCCCAAGGGACCCAGTTCGGTGGCTACACCTTC

d_gene: TRBD1
v_gene: TRBV29-1
abundance: -
j_gene: TRBJ2-1
CDR3aa: CSVRQGGHEQFF
CDR3nt: TGCAGCGTTCGACAGGGGGGCCATGAGCAGTTCTTC

d_gene: -
v_gene: TRBV4-3
abundance: -
j_gene: TRBJ2-6
CDR3aa: CASSPRSGANVLTF
CDR3nt: TGCGCCAGCAGCCCCCGCTCTGGGGCCAACGTCCTGACTTTC

d_gene: -
v_gene: TRBV11-2
abundance: -
j_gene: TRBJ1-6
CDR3aa: CASSFGDKIHF
CDR3nt: TGTGCCAGCAGCTTCGGGGATAAAATCCACTTT

d_gene: -
v_gene: TRBV30
abundance: few
j_gene: TRBJ1-5
CDR3aa: CAWSVGGGDQPQHF
CDR3nt: TGTGCCTGGAGTGTGGGGGGAGGCGATCAGCCCCAGCATTTT

d_gene: TRBD1
v_gene: TRBV18
abundance: -
j_gene: TRBJ1-2
CDR3aa: CASSRGQGSIVINYGYTF
CDR3nt: TGTGCCAGCTCACGCGGACAGGGTTCTATCGTAATCAACTATGGCTACACCTTC

d_gene: TRBD1
v_gene: TRBV10-3
abundance: -
j_gene: TRBJ2-7
CDR3aa: CAIRPGQEYEQYF
CDR3nt: TGTGCCATCAGACCAGGACAGGAGTACGAGCAGTACTTC